Sequencing of this T cell receptor beta chain was carried out in a study of OX40 agonist ivuxolimab in advanced cancers. The overall study: Antecedent anti-PD-1, anti-PD-L1 or anti-CTLA-4 therapy was permissible, with under 50% having received some. Partial responses were achieved by three patients, of whom one had hepatocellular carcinoma and two had cutaneous melanoma.

Blood specimens came from baseline, cycle 4 day 1, and cycle 7 day 1. Using immunoSEQ multiplex PCR, the repertoire was profiled, and TCRdb retains in-frame clones only, with some absent. This sample carries tens of thousands of clones, approximately 85% of them seen once, and the ten largest clones take 2.6%. CDR1 is SNHLY and CDR2 is FYNNEI in the germline V gene. Trimming cost V 2 bases and J 0 bases, with 7 bases left between them. The CDR3 covers 14 residues. Here the sequenced sample was CD4+ or CD8+ T cells sorted from blood, taken in a trial of the OX40 agonist ivuxolimab. The chain links TRBV2 to TRBJ1-2; D unresolved. This clonotype originated in an adult with an advanced solid tumor such as melanoma, head and neck, liver or kidney cancer. CDR3 protein: CASSEITSNYGYTF. The CDR3 DNA follows: TGTGCCAGCAGTGAAATCACCTCTAACTATGGCTACACCTTC.